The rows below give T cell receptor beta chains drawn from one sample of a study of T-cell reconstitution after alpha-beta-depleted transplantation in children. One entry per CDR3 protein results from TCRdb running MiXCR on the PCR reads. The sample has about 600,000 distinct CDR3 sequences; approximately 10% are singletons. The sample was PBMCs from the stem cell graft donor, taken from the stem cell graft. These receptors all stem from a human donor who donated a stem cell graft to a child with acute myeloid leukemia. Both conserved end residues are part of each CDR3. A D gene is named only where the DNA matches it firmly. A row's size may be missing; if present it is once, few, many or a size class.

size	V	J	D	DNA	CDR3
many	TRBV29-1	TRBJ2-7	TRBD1	TGCAGCGTCCGCGGGACAGGAGGGGGGTACGAGCAGTACTTC	CSVRGTGGGYEQYF
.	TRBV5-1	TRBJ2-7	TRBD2	TGCGCCAGCAGCTTCCCTGCGGGAGGCTCCTCCTACGAGCAGTACTTC	CASSFPAGGSSYEQYF
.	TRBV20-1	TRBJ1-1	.	TGCACCTTGGCGCCGAACACTGAAGCTTTCTTT	CTLAPNTEAFF
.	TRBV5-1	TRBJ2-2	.	TGCGCCAGCAGCCCCCGCCCAGCAGATACGAACACCGGGGAGCTGTTTTTT	CASSPRPADTNTGELFF
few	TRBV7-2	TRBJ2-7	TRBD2	TGTGCCAGCAGCTCCGAATCCGGGGCTAGCGGGTACGAGCAGTACTTC	CASSSESGASGYEQYF
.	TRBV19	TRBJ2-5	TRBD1	TGTGCCAGTAGTATTAGACAGGGAGAGGGAGAGACCCAGTACTTC	CASSIRQGEGETQYF
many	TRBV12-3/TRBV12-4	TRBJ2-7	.	TGTGCCAGCACCCCGGACAGTCCCCGTCAGGAGCAGTACTTC	CASTPDSPRQEQYF
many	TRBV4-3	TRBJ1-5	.	TGCGCCAGCAGCCAAGATTATCGCAGGGTGGACCAGCCCCAGCATTTT	CASSQDYRRVDQPQHF
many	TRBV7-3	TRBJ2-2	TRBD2	TGTGCCAGCAGCTCCGAAGCGGGAACGAACACCGGGGAGCTGTTTTTT	CASSSEAGTNTGELFF
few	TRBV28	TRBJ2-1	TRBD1	TGTGCCAGCAGTTTAGAGGGGGCGCGGTACAATGAGCAGTTCTTC	CASSLEGARYNEQFF
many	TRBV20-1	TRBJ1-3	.	TGCAGTGCTACCGACAGGTTCGGTGGAAACACCATATATTTT	CSATDRFGGNTIYF
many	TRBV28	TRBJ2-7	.	TGTGCCAGCAGTAGGAAGCAAGGACAAAGCTCCTACGAGCAGTACTTC	CASSRKQGQSSYEQYF
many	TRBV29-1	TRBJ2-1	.	TGCAGCGGGGGGGTCGATGAGCAGTTCTTC	CSGGVDEQFF
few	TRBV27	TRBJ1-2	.	TGTGCCAGCAGTCCCCTGACAGAGTTGGGCTATGGCTACACCTTC	CASSPLTELGYGYTF
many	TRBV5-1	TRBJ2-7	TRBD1	TGCGCCAGCAGCTTGGGGGACAGATCGGACGAGCAGTACTTC	CASSLGDRSDEQYF
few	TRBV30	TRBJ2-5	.	TGTGCCTGGAGTGTACAGGGAAGAGAGACCCAGTACTTC	CAWSVQGRETQYF
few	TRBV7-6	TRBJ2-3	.	TGTGCCAGCAGCTTAGACGCAGTCCTGGATACGCAGTGTTTT	CASSLDAVLDTQCF
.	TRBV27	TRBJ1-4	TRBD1	TGTGCCAGCAGTTCCAGGGGGCTCGGAAAACTGTTTTTT	CASSSRGLGKLFF
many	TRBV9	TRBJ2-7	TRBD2	TGTGCCAGCAGCGTAGGGACTAGCCAAACCTACGAGCAGTACTTC	CASSVGTSQTYEQYF
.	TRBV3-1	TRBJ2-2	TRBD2	TGTGCCAGCAGCCCGCGCAGTAGCGGGAGGACCGGGGAGCTGTTTTTT	CASSPRSSGRTGELFF
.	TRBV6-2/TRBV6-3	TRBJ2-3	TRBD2	TGTGCCAGCACCGATAGCGGGGGCCCTACAGATACGCAGTATTTT	CASTDSGGPTDTQYF
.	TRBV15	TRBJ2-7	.	TGTGCCACCAGCAGATCTCTCTCCTACGAGCAGTACTTC	CATSRSLSYEQYF
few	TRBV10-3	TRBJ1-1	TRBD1	TGTGCCATCAGTGATCAGGGGGCTGAGGCTGAAGCTTTCTTT	CAISDQGAEAEAFF
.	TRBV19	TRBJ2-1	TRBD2	TGTGCCAGTAAGGGAATGATAAGCGGGAGGGGTAATGAGCAGTTCTTC	CASKGMISGRGNEQFF
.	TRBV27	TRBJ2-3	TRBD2	TGTGCCAGCAGTTTATCGGGTGGACTCATAGCGGGAGGGCCTAAAGATACGCAGTATTTT	CASSLSGGLIAGGPKDTQYF
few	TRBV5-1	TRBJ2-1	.	TGCGCCAGCAGCTACCAGACAACTAGCTCCTACAATGAGCAGTTCTTC	CASSYQTTSSYNEQFF
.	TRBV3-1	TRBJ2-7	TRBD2	TGTGCCAGCAGCCAACGAGCGGGAGTTGGGGTCTTCGAGCAGTACTTC	CASSQRAGVGVFEQYF
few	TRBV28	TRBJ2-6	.	TGTGCCAGCAGTGGGGACGTGTCTGGGGCCAACGTCCTGACTTTC	CASSGDVSGANVLTF
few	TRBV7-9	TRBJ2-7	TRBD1	TGTGCCAGCAGCTTAGCGGACAGGACGTTGGGCTACGAGCAGTACTTC	CASSLADRTLGYEQYF
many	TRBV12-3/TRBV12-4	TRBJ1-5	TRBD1	TGTGCCAGCAATCGACAGGGAGATCAGCCCCAGCATTTT	CASNRQGDQPQHF
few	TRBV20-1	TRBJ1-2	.	TGCAGTGCTAGAGAGGGGGGACCGGTACTTCTTGGCTACACCTTC	CSAREGGPVLLGYTF
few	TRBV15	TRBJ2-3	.	TGTGCCACCAGCAGAGATGCGATCCAGCGGGTTAGCACAGATACGCAGTATTTT	CATSRDAIQRVSTDTQYF
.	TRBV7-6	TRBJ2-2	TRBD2	TGTGCCAGCAGCCGGACTAGCGGGCAAACCGGGGAGCTGTTTTTT	CASSRTSGQTGELFF
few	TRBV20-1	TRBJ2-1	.	TGCAGTGCTAGAGATCCTGGCGGACCAGGGCAGGAGCAGTTCTTC	CSARDPGGPGQEQFF
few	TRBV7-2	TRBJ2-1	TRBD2	TGTGCCAGCACGTGGGGGGGGTACAATGAGCAGTTCTTC	CASTWGGYNEQFF
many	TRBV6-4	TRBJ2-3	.	TGTGCCAGCAGTGACTCGCGGCGCCCAGATACGCAGTATTTT	CASSDSRRPDTQYF
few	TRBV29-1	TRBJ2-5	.	TGCAGCGTCCCGGACACCGGGCCAGGGGAAGGGACCCAGTACTTC	CSVPDTGPGEGTQYF
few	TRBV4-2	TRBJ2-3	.	TGTGCCAGCAGCCAAGATGGGGTATTAGGCACAGATACGCAGTATTTT	CASSQDGVLGTDTQYF
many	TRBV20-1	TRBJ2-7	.	TGCAGTGCTAGTACCCAAACAGGGTTCTCCTACGAGCAGTACTTC	CSASTQTGFSYEQYF
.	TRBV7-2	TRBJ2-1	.	TGTGCCAGCAGCCCAGATGGGACTCGCTCCTACAATGAGCAGTTCTTC	CASSPDGTRSYNEQFF
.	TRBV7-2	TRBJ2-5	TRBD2	TGTGCCAGCAGCTTAATTGCGGGAGGCCTCCAAGAGACCCAGTACTTC	CASSLIAGGLQETQYF
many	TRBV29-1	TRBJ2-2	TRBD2	TGCAGCGGGAGCGGGGCTACCGGGGAGCTGTTTTTT	CSGSGATGELFF
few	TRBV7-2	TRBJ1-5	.	TGTGCCAGCAGCAACCGCGAAGGGCCAGGATCTGATCAGCCCCAGCATTTT	CASSNREGPGSDQPQHF
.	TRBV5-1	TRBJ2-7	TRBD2	TGCGCCAGCAGCTTGTCTGGGACTAGCGGGATGCGGTCCTACGAGCAGTACTTC	CASSLSGTSGMRSYEQYF
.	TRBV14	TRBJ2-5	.	TGTGCCAGCAGCCGACAGGGAGGGACCCAGTACTTC	CASSRQGGTQYF
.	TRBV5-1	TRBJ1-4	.	TGCGCCAGCAGCCCCCCTGGAGGGGCGACTGAAAAACTGTTTTTT	CASSPPGGATEKLFF
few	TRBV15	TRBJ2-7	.	TGTGCCACCAGCTCTCGGGGGGACAGATCCTACGAGCAGTACTTC	CATSSRGDRSYEQYF
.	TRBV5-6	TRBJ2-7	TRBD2	TGTGCCAGCAGCTTGACTCTAGCGGAGTCTTACGAGCAGTACTTC	CASSLTLAESYEQYF
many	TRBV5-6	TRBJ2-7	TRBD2	TGTGCCAGCAGAAACCTTGGCGGGAGTGGCGAGCAGTACTTC	CASRNLGGSGEQYF
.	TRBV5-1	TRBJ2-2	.	TGCGCCAGCAGCGTTCTGATTGCCGGGGAGCTGTTTTTT	CASSVLIAGELFF
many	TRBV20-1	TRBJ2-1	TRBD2	TGCAGTGCTAGAGAGGGGACTAGCACACAGTTCTTC	CSAREGTSTQFF
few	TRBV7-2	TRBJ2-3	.	TGTGCCAGCAGCTCCCACCTCCTGGCAGATACGCAGTATTTT	CASSSHLLADTQYF
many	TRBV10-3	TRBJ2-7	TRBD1	TGTGCCATCAGTGCCCGACAGGGGACCGCCTACGAGCAGTACTTC	CAISARQGTAYEQYF